This T cell receptor (beta chain) emerged from a study of T cell repertoires in cytomegalovirus infection. General observations from the study: Carriers of CMV and the relevant HLA type were discriminated by public TCR beta frequency. What dominated the ex vivo response were HLA-C-restricted CMV-specific TCR beta clonotypes.

From the reads, TCRdb called clonotypes with MiXCR, one entry per CDR3 protein. Altogether roughly 920,000 distinct CDR3 sequences are present, approximately 33% being singletons, with the ten largest covering under 15%. On this clonotype itself: The antigen is unknown.

V lost 5 bases to trimming and J lost 2 bases; unmatched junction nucleotides: 13. CDR3 length: 16 amino acids. CDR1 DFQATT and CDR2 SNEGSKA come from the germline V gene (reference sequence). The TCR originated in a human donor in good health (CMV status not recorded). Some clones in this sample may be carry-over from other donors' samples. This specimen was cultured CD8+ T cells from PBMCs, taken from culture after CMV antigen stimulation. The V gene is TRBV20-1, the J gene TRBJ2-7; 9 bases are a match to TRBD2. The CDR3 nucleotides are TGCAGTGCTCCTCCCCCAATAGCGGGGGAGACCTACGAGCAGTACGTC. Its protein product is CSAPPPIAGETYEQYV.